The clone carrying this T cell receptor beta chain is a singleton in its sample. The record originates from a study of blood T cell repertoires in COVID-19. Study background: Collection of acute and convalescent COVID-19 samples took place in the United States, Italy and Spain. T cells, B-cell-depleted T cells, or PBMCs supplied cDNA or gDNA.

Authors' processing steps: Nucleated cell counts were estimated from reference gene primer amplification. TCRdb's copy holds only in-frame clones and misses some; the assay was immunoSEQ multiplex PCR. From that table come the V and J calls and clone size; the DNA was used to work out D and trimming. This table has about 42,000 clones, 80% to 90% appearing once. The clonotype comes from a human donor in a cohort sampled during active COVID-19. Material: peripheral blood.

CDR3 amino acids: CASGGAVNSPLHF. The CDR3 DNA is TGTGCCAGCGGGGGGGCGGTTAATTCACCCCTCCACTTT. This sequence joins TRBV28 and TRBJ1-6; a weak D match, TRBD1 (6 bases). The CDR3 contains 13 residues. Looked up from germline, CDR1 is MDHEN and CDR2 is SYDVKM. Trimming pared 8 bases from V and 6 bases from J, leaving 11 bases between.